This TCR beta chain was obtained from a study of blood T cell repertoires in COVID-19. Clones were read by immunoSEQ multiplex PCR, and TCRdb kept only the in-frame ones, dropping some. Among roughly 250,000 clones listed, approximately 82% were seen once. Per germline, CDR1 MNHNS and CDR2 SASEGT. The CDR3 consists of 14 residues. Trimming stripped 1 base from V and 2 bases from J, with 9 bases between. The specimen sequenced was peripheral blood. The rearrangement uses TRBV6-1 and TRBJ2-7; D possibly corresponds to TRBD1 (5 bases). The origin of this receptor is an elderly woman with active or convalescent COVID-19. The CDR3 loop is CASSEGDSTYEQYF. As DNA, the CDR3 is TGTGCCAGCAGTGAAGGCGACAGCACCTACGAGCAGTACTTC.